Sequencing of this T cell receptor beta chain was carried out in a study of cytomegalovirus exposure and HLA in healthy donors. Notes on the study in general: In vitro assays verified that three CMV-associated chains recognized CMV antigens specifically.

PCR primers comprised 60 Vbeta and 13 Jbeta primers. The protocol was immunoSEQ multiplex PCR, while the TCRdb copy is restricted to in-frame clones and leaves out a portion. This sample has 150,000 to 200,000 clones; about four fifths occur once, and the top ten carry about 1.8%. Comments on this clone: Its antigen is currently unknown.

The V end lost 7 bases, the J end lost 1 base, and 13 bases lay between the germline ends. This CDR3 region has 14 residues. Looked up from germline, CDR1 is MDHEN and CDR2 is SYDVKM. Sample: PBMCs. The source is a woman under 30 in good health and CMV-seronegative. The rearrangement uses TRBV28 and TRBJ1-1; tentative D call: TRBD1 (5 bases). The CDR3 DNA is TGTGCCAGCACTCCCGGCAGGGAGAACACTGAAGCTTTCTTT. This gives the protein CASTPGRENTEAFF.